These T cell receptor beta chains were read from a single sample in a study of cytomegalovirus exposure and HLA in healthy donors. Method: immunoSEQ multiplex PCR; TCRdb's copy keeps in-frame clones and lacks some. The sample consists of around 250,000 clones, around 90% of them appearing once. The sample comprised PBMCs. Receptors were obtained from a woman aged 18-35 years in good health and CMV-seronegative. Each CDR3 is given with its conserved first and last residue. Fields, in order: J gene, V gene, CDR3 length, D gene, CDR3 protein, CDR3 DNA. D genes are given only for firm matches.

>TRBJ1-2|TRBV7-8|14|-
CASSLGARNYGYTF
TGTGCCAGCAGCTTAGGGGCCAGGAACTATGGCTACACCTTC
>TRBJ2-7|TRBV7-9|14|TRBD1
CASSLGPGGHEQYF
TGTGCCAGCAGCTTAGGTCCAGGGGGACACGAGCAGTACTTC
>TRBJ2-1|TRBV7-9|16|-
CANPPVGGGAQNEQFF
TGTGCCAACCCCCCGGTGGGAGGGGGGGCCCAGAATGAGCAGTTCTTC
>TRBJ1-6|TRBV7-8|16|-
CASSLVLRGRDSPLHF
TGTGCCAGCAGCTTAGTTCTTCGGGGGAGGGATTCACCCCTCCACTTT
>TRBJ2-2|TRBV27|14|TRBD1
CATRRTGIIGELFF
TGTGCCACCCGTCGGACAGGGATCATCGGGGAGCTGTTTTTT
>TRBJ1-4|TRBV7-9|12|TRBD1
CASSSGTGVLFF
TGTGCCAGCAGCTCCGGGACAGGGGTGCTGTTTTTT
>TRBJ2-1|TRBV15|16|-
CATSIMVGLRYNEQFF
TGTGCCACCAGCATCATGGTAGGACTTCGGTACAATGAGCAGTTCTTC
>TRBJ1-1|TRBV7-9|14|TRBD1
CASFEGTGNTEAFF
TGTGCCAGCTTCGAAGGGACAGGGAACACTGAAGCTTTCTTT
>TRBJ2-7|TRBV7-8|16|TRBD1
CASSILSGQIIYEQYF
TGTGCCAGCAGCATCCTCTCGGGACAGATCATCTACGAGCAGTACTTC
>TRBJ2-1|TRBV13|15|TRBD2
CASSLPGGPVNEQFF
TGTGCCAGCAGCTTGCCGGGGGGGCCGGTCAATGAGCAGTTCTTC
>TRBJ1-2|TRBV7-3|13|TRBD1
CASSFDRGQGYTF
TGTGCCAGCAGCTTCGACAGGGGGCAAGGCTACACCTTC
>TRBJ2-7|TRBV4-3|14|TRBD1
CASSQGQGSYEQYF
TGCGCCAGCAGCCAAGGACAGGGGTCCTACGAGCAGTACTTC